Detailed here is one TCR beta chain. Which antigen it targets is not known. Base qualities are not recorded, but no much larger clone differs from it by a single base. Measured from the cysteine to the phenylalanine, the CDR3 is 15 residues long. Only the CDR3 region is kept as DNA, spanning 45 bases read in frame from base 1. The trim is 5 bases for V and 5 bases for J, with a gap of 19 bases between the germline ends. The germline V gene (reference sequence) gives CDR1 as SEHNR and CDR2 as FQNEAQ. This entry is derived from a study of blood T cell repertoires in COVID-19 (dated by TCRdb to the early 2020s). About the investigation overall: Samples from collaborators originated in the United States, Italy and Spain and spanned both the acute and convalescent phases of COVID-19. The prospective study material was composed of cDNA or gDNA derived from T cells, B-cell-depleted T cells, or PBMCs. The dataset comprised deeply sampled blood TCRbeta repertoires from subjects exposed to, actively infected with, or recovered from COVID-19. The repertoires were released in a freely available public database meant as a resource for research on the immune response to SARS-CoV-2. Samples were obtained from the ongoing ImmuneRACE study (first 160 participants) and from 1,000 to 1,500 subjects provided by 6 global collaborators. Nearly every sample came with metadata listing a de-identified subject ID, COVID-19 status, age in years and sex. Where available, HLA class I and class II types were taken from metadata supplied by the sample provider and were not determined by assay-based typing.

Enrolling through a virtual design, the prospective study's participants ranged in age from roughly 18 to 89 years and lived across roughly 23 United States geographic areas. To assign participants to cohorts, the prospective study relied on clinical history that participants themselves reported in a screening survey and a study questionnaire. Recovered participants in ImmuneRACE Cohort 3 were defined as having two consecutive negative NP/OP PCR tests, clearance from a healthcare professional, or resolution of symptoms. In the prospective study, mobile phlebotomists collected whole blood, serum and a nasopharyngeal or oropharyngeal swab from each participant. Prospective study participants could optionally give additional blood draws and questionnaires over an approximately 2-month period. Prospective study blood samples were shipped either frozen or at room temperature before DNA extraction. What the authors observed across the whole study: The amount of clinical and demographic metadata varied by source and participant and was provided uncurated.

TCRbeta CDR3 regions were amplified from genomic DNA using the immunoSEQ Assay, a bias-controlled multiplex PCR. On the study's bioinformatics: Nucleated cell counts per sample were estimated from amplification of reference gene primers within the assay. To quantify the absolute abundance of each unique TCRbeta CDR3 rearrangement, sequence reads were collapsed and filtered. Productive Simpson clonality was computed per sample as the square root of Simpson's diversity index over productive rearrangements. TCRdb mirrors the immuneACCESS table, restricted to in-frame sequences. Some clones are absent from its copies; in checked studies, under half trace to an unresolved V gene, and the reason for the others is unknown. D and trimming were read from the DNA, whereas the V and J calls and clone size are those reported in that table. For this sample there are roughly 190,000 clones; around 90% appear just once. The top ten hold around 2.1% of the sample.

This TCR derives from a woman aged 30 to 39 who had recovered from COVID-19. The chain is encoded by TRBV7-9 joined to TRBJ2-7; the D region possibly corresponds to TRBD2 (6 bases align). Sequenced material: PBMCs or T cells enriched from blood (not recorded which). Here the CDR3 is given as CASSGGARRDNEQYF. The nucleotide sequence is TGTGCCAGCAGCGGAGGGGCCCGGAGGGATAACGAGCAGTACTTC.